The 28 T cell receptor beta chains below all came from one sample that was sequenced in a study of molecular identifiers for immune sequencing clone quantification (dated by TCRdb to about 2018). The library came from PCR. The data were produced on an Illumina HiSeq 4000. Starting from the raw public reads, TCRdb applied fastp trimming at Q25, assembled clones with MiXCR and retained in-frame beta chains. CDR3 protein duplicates are merged, each entry listing the most common genes and DNA. Recorded for this sample are about 89,000 distinct CDR3 sequences; under 20% of them occurred a single time. The ten largest clones represent about 0.85% of the sample. The sequenced sample consisted of naive CD8+ T cells from blood, with Jurkat cell RNA spiked in. Taken with the paper, the label for cell subset or site translates to: FACS-sorted CD8+CD4-CCR7+CD45RA+ naive T cells. All receptors come from a human donor in good health. Some libraries in this study had Jurkat cell RNA spiked in.

This clonotype was counted at least ten times. The V and J genes are TRBV28 and TRBJ1-5; D might be TRBD1 (6 bases). Between the trimmed V and J ends, which lost 7 bases and 2 bases, there was a span of 12 bases. The germline gives CDR1 MDHEN, CDR2 SYDVKM. The CDR3 consists of 14 residues. CDR3: CASTTGLGNQPQHF. The CDR3 DNA reads TGTGCCAGCACTACAGGGTTGGGCAATCAGCCCCAGCATTTT.

In its sample, this clonotype was seen many times. V is TRBV10-3 and J is TRBJ2-5; D is perhaps TRBD2 (5 bases). This CDR3 contains 10 residues. Germline CDR1 ENHRY, CDR2 SYGVKD. V was clipped by 8 bases and J by 4 bases, with 5 bases between them. Written as DNA, the CDR3 is TGTGCCATCGGAGGAGAGACCCAGTACTTC. As protein: CAIGGETQYF.

This clonotype appeared many times. This sequence joins TRBV29-1 and TRBJ2-7; D tentatively fits TRBD1 or TRBD2 (5 bases each). From germline, CDR1 is SQVTM and CDR2 ANQGSEA. The CDR3 is 12 amino acids. Deletions cut 5 bases from V and 7 bases from J, with 15 bases between. The CDR3 sequence: CSVPGTAGEQYF. In DNA form, the CDR3 reads TGCAGCGTTCCGGGGACCGCCGGTGAGCAGTACTTC.

This clonotype was counted many times. This chain joins TRBV12-3 or TRBV12-4 and TRBJ1-4, with D maybe TRBD1 (6 bases). The CDR3 contains 15 residues. V shed 3 bases and J shed 3 bases, with 11 bases lying between them. CDR3: CASSFQGRANEKLFF. The CDR3 DNA reads TGTGCCAGCAGTTTCCAGGGGCGAGCTAATGAAAAACTGTTTTTT.

This clonotype showed up many times. The CDR3 spells CSARDQYLRGEQYF. CDR3 DNA sequence: TGCAGTGCTAGAGATCAGTACCTTAGGGGGGAGCAGTACTTC. The chain recombines TRBV20-1 with TRBJ2-7, with a possible D match to TRBD1 (6 bases). V lost 0 bases to trimming and J lost 7 bases, with 16 bases between them. Germline CDR1 reads DFQATT; CDR2 reads SNEGSKA (reference sequence). The CDR3 contains 14 residues.

This clonotype was counted ten times or more. V usage is TRBV2 and J usage is TRBJ2-2; unclear D gene. The ends were cut back, 0 bases at V and 1 base at J, with 12 bases in the middle. The CDR3 is made up of 17 amino acids. The V gene's germline CDR1 is SNHLY and CDR2 FYNNEI. The CDR3 reads CASSEALGNENTGELFF. The CDR3 nucleotides are TGTGCCAGCAGTGAAGCGCTTGGAAACGAGAACACCGGGGAGCTGTTTTTT.

In its sample, this clonotype was seen many times. V is TRBV12-3 or TRBV12-4 and J is TRBJ2-3; the match to TRBD2 covers 7 bases. V gave up 7 bases and J gave up 1 base; unmatched junction bases: 5. This CDR3 has 14 residues. CDR3 sequence (DNA): TGTGCCAGCAATCCTAGCGGCCGCACAGATACGCAGTATTTT. Translation: CASNPSGRTDTQYF.

The gene calls are TRBV12-2 and TRBJ2-7; the D segment call TRBD1 is taken from the table without a DNA check. TRBV12-2 is noted as a pseudogene. The CDR3 has 17 residues. The CDR3 region has the DNA TGTGCAAGTCGCTCTGGCCAACGGGGACAGGGCTCCTACGAGCAGTACTTC. This gives the protein CASRSGQRGQGSYEQYF.

The chain combines TRBV6-2 or TRBV6-3 with TRBJ2-7, with a weak D call TRBD2 (6 bases). This CDR3 has 16 amino acids. Germline V gene lookup returns CDR1 MNHEY and CDR2 SVGEGT. V lost 7 bases, J lost 1 base, and 20 bases lay in between. The CDR3 DNA is TGTGCCAGCAAGCCGCCGGCAGGCGGGACTTCCTACGAGCAGTACTTC. The encoded protein is CASKPPAGGTSYEQYF.

This clonotype has a count of ten or more. J is TRBJ1-1 and V is TRBV7-8, with D unclear. The length of the CDR3 is 16 residues. V was clipped by 1 base and J by 0 bases, with 12 bases between them. Germline CDR1 reads SGHVS; CDR2 reads FQNEAQ. For the CDR3, the DNA is TGTGCCAGCAGCTTAGATGTTCAGATAATGAACACTGAAGCTTTCTTT. It codes for CASSLDVQIMNTEAFF.

This clonotype appeared a single time. The rearrangement links TRBV20-1 to TRBJ2-1; 7 nucleotides agree with TRBD2. Looked up from germline, CDR1 is DFQATT and CDR2 is SNEGSKA (reference sequence). This CDR3 spans 16 amino acids. The V segment lost 3 bases and the J segment 9 bases; nucleotides outside the gene matches: 17. CDR3 sequence reads: CSARGPAAGRASEQFF. CDR3 nucleotides: TGCAGTGCTAGGGGGCCCGCAGCGGGGCGGGCTAGTGAGCAGTTCTTC.

This clonotype was counted many times. V gene TRBV28 combines with J gene TRBJ2-4; D unclear. V lost 4 bases and J lost 7, with 11 bases in between. In germline, CDR1 is MDHEN, CDR2 SYDVKM. CDR3 length equals 13 residues. The CDR3 DNA follows: TGTGCCAGCAGTTCAATTCCGGGTAACATTCAGTACTTC. As protein: CASSSIPGNIQYF.

This clonotype was seen ten or more times. The chain links TRBV12-5 to TRBJ1-3; D uncertain. The CDR3 runs 18 residues. V lost 1 base to trimming and J lost 0 bases, with 16 bases between them. CDR1 LGHNT and CDR2 FRNRAP come from the germline V gene. The CDR3 coding sequence is TGTGCTAGTGGTTTGGCCATTACCTCAGGAAACTCTGGAAACACCATATATTTT. The encoded protein is CASGLAITSGNSGNTIYF.

This clonotype has a count of ten or more. V is TRBV6-2 or TRBV6-3 and J is TRBJ2-3; no reliable D call. With 7 bases removed from V and 4 bases from J, the gap between germline ends came to 24 bases. Looked up from germline, CDR1 is MNHEY and CDR2 is SVGEGT. The CDR3 has 17 amino acids. The CDR3 coding sequence is TGTGCCAGCACCTTAATACGGACCTACAGAGCCCCAGATACGCAGTATTTT. Residues: CASTLIRTYRAPDTQYF.

This clonotype was seen repeatedly, ten times or more. V usage is TRBV5-5 and J usage is TRBJ2-1; no firm D call. V gave up 3 bases and J gave up 2 bases, with 12 bases separating them. Per the germline V gene, CDR1 is SGHKS and CDR2 is YYEKEE (reference sequence). The CDR3 contains 15 residues. This chain's CDR3 is CASSSRPITYNEQFF. The CDR3 coding sequence is TGTGCCAGCAGCTCTAGACCCATAACCTACAATGAGCAGTTCTTC.

At least ten counts were recorded for this clonotype. This rearrangement joins TRBV12-3 or TRBV12-4 to TRBJ1-5; D might be TRBD1 (6 bases). V dropped 8 bases and J dropped 7 bases, with 18 bases sitting between them. The length of the CDR3 is 14 residues. DNA for the CDR3: TGTGCCAGCCAAATCCCGGGGGCTGGACAGCCCCAGCATTTT. As protein: CASQIPGAGQPQHF.

The chain recombines TRBV19 with TRBJ1-4; the D gene is possibly TRBD1 (5 bases). With 3 bases removed from V and 0 bases from J, the gap between germline ends came to 5 bases. The CDR3 sequence is 14 residues long. Looked up from germline, CDR1 is LNHDA and CDR2 is SQIVND (reference sequence). CDR3 nucleotide sequence: TGTGCCAGTAGTATGACAGCAACTAATGAAAAACTGTTTTTT. Residues: CASSMTATNEKLFF.

This clonotype was recorded many times. The V and J genes are TRBV10-3 and TRBJ2-7; a weak D match, TRBD2 (6 bases). Trimming took off 10 bases at V and 6 bases at J, with 16 bases between the two ends. This CDR3 contains 12 residues. Germline CDR1 and CDR2: ENHRY and SYGVKD. CDR3 loop: CASSGTSGEQYF. Here the CDR3 DNA reads TGTGCCAGTTCAGGGACTTCGGGCGAGCAGTACTTC.

The chain carries TRBV27 and TRBJ2-1; possibly TRBD1 for D (6 bases). The CDR3 totals 15 residues. In germline, CDR1 is MNHEY, CDR2 SMNVEV (reference sequence). V lost 2 bases and J lost 7, with 15 bases in between. The DNA for the CDR3 is TGTGCCAGCAGTTTAGTACAGGGTCTTGGAAATGAGCAGTTCTTC. It codes for CASSLVQGLGNEQFF.

This clonotype was picked up many times. The chain recombines TRBV6-2 or TRBV6-3 with TRBJ2-7, with D possibly matching TRBD1 (6 bases). The CDR3 spans 13 residues. Germline V gives CDR1 MNHEY, CDR2 SVGEGT. Between the trimmed V and J ends, which lost 4 bases and 2 bases, there was a span of 9 bases. The CDR3 here is CASSWTDAYEQYF. The CDR3 DNA reads as TGTGCCAGCAGTTGGACAGACGCCTACGAGCAGTACTTC.

Notes on this clonotype: A much larger clone sits a single nucleotide away, making a read error possible. The chain links TRBV19 to TRBJ1-1; D remains ambiguous. CDR1 is LNHDA, CDR2 SQIVND, per germline (reference sequence). The CDR3 extends over 13 amino acids. The CDR3, as DNA: TGTGCCAGTAATATATCGCTGGGTACTGAAGCTTTCTTT. Its protein is CASNISLGTEAFF.

This clonotype was recorded many times. The V call is TRBV12-3 or TRBV12-4, the J call TRBJ2-5; TRBD2 matches 13 bases. V dropped 8 bases and J dropped 4; count of bases not matched to a gene: 7. This CDR3 has 15 amino acids. CDR3 residues: CASRTSGSGGETQYF. The CDR3, as DNA: TGTGCCAGCCGGACTAGCGGGAGCGGAGGAGAGACCCAGTACTTC.

This clonotype was seen repeatedly, ten times or more. The chain has TRBV10-3 and TRBJ2-7; the D gene could be TRBD1 or TRBD2 (5 bases each). With 4 bases removed from V and 2 bases from J, the gap between germline ends came to 6 bases. Germline lookup yields CDR1 ENHRY and CDR2 SYGVKD. This CDR3 has 12 residues. For the CDR3, the DNA is TGTGCCATCAGTGGGGGGACCTACGAGCAGTACTTC. Translated: CAISGGTYEQYF.

This clonotype occurred many times. The V gene is TRBV27, the J gene TRBJ2-7; TRBD2 matches 9 bases. Trimming at V came to 5 bases and at J to 5 bases, leaving 16 bases not matched to a gene. The CDR3 totals 17 residues. CDR1 is MNHEY and CDR2 is SMNVEV in the germline V gene (reference sequence). The CDR3 nucleotides are TGTGCCAGCAGTCCCCCGCATCATAGCGGGAGAGTCCACGAGCAGTACTTC. Translated: CASSPPHHSGRVHEQYF.

The sample holds many counts of this clonotype. The rearrangement joins TRBV6-1 to TRBJ2-3; TRBD2 might be the D (6 bases). The germline gives CDR1 MNHNS, CDR2 SASEGT. The V and J ends lost 2 bases and 6 bases respectively, with 21 bases between them. The CDR3 sequence is 17 residues long. The CDR3 sequence: CASSESLAGRLTDTQYF. The DNA of the CDR3 is TGTGCCAGCAGTGAATCGCTAGCCGGGAGACTTACCGATACGCAGTATTTT.

Many counts were recorded for this clonotype. The chain links TRBV7-8 to TRBJ2-7, with 11 bases lining up with TRBD1. Unmatched junction bases numbered 13, after V lost 3 bases and J lost 3 bases. Germline loops: CDR1 SGHVS, CDR2 FQNEAQ. This CDR3 region has 18 residues. The CDR3 region is CASSFPGQGGLAHYEQYF. CDR3 nucleotide sequence: TGTGCCAGCAGCTTTCCGGGACAGGGGGGCCTGGCTCACTACGAGCAGTACTTC.

The table lists this clonotype with many counts. The rearrangement joins TRBV2 to TRBJ2-1, with TRBD1 matching 7 bases. This CDR3 is 12 amino acids long. V lost 9 bases, J lost 6 bases, and 5 bases stayed unmatched. CDR1 and CDR2 (germline): SNHLY, FYNNEI. CDR3 residues: CARRQGLNEQFF. CDR3 coding DNA: TGTGCCAGAAGACAGGGTCTCAATGAGCAGTTCTTC.

At least ten counts were recorded for this clonotype. The chain couples TRBV12-3 or TRBV12-4 to TRBJ1-1, with TRBD1 matching over 8 bases. With 7 bases clipped from V and 2 bases from J, the junction kept 6 bases outside the gene matches. The CDR3 has 14 amino acids. CDR3 DNA sequence: TGTGCCAGCACCTACGACAGGGGAAACACTGAAGCTTTCTTT. This gives the protein CASTYDRGNTEAFF.